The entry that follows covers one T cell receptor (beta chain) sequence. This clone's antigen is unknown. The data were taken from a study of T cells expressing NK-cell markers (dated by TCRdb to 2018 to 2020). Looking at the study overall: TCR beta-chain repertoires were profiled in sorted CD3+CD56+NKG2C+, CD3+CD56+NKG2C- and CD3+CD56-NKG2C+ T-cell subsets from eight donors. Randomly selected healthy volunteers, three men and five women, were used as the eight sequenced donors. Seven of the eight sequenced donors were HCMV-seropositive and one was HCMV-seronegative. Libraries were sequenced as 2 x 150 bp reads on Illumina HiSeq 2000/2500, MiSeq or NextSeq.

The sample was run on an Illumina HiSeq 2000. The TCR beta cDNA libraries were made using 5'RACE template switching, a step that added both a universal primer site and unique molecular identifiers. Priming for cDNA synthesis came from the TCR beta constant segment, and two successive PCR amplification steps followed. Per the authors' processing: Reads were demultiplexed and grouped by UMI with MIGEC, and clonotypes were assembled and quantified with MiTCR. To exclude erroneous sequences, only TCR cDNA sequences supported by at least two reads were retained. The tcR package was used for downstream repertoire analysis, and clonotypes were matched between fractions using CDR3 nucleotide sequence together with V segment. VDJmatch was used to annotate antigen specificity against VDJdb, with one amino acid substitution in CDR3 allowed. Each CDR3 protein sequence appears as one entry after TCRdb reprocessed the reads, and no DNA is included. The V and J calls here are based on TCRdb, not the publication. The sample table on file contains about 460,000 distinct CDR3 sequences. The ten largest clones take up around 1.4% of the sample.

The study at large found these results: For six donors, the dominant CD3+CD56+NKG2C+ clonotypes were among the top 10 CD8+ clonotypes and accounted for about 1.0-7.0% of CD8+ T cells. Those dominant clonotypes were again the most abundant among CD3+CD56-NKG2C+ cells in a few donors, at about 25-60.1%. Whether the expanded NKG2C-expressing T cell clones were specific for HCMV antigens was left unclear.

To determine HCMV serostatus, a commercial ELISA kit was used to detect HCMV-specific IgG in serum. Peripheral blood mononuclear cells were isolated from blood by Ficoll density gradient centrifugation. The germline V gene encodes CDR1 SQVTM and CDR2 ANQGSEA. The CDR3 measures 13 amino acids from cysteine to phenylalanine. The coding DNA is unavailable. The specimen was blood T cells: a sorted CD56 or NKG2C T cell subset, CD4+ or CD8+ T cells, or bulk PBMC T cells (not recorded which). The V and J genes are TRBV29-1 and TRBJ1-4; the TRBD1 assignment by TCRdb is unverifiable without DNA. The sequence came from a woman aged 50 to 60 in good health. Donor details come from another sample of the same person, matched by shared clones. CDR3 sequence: CSVWDSSNEKLFF.